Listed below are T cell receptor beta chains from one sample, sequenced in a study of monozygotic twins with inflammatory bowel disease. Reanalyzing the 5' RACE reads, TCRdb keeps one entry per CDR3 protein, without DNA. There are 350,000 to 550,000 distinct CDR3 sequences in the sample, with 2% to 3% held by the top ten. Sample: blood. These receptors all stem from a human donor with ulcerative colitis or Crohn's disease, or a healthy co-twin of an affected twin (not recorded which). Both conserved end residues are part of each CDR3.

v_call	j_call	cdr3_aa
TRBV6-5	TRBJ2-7	CASSSPRRDGTHEQYF
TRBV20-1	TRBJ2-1	CSASGGAYNEQFF
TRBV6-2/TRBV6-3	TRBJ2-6	CASTAALVANVLTF
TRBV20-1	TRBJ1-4	CSARDRQTGLFF
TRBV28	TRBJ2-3	CASSLRGSGATDTQYF
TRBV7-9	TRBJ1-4	CASSLSGESREKLFF
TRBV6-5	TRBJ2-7	CASSYSPPPASPSYEQYF
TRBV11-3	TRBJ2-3	CASSSTFRAGGLDTQYF
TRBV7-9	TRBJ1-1	CASSDRDRSTEAFF
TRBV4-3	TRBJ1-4	CASSPGQGDEKLFF
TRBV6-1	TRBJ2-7	CASSDVRAGHYEQYF
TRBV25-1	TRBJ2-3	CASREGAKDTQYF
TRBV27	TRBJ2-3	CASSPRGDRGTDTQYF
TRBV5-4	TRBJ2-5	CASSFWIEETQYF
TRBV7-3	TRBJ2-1	CASSSPGYNEQFF
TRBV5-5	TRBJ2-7	CASSLAGTGTLYEQYF
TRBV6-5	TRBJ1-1	CASSYSTGGKDTEAFF
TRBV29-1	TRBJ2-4	CSVHSGRDSVNMQYF
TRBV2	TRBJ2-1	CASSESYNEQFF
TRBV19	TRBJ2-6	CASSPSGYSGANVLTF
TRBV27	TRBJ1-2	CASSRLDRGRGYTF
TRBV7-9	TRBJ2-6	CASSLDRGWSGANVLTF